The present TCR beta chain was sequenced within a study of response to subunit inactivated influenza vaccine. A remark on this clonotype: Its matching antigen is unknown.

V dropped 0 bases and J dropped 6 bases, with 12 bases sitting between them. This CDR3 contains 14 residues. In germline, CDR1 is SGHDN, CDR2 FVKESK. TCRdb independently ran MiXCR on the RT-PCR reads; one entry per CDR3 protein. The sample has approximately 500,000 distinct CDR3 sequences, approximately 13% seen once. Study-wide results and limits: The authors put forward the suggestion that each seasonal influenza vaccination may bring in only a limited number of new T cells.

The chain joins TRBV14 to TRBJ2-7; D is undetermined. Material: PBMCs from blood, obtained more than 35 days after vaccination. This receptor was taken from a man aged 50-60 years who received an inactivated influenza vaccine. The CDR3 DNA follows: TGTGCCAGCAGCCAAGATTCAGGTACAGCCGAGCAGTACTTC. Protein product: CASSQDSGTAEQYF.